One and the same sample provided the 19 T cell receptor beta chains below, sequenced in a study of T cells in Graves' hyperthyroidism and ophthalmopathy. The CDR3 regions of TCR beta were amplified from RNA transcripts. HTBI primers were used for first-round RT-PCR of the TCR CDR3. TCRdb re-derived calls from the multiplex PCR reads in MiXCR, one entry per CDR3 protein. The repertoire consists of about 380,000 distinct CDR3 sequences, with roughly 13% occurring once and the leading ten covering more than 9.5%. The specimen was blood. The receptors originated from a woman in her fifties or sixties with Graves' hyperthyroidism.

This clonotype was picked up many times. The CDR3 region has the DNA TGTGCCAGCTCACCAGGAAGCGAGAGCACCGGGGAGCTGTTTTTT. It translates to CASSPGSESTGELFF. V is TRBV18 and J is TRBJ2-2; D is uncertain. V lost 2 bases and J lost 4, with 11 bases in between. CDR3 length equals 15 residues. Looked up from germline, CDR1 is KGHSH and CDR2 is LQKENI.

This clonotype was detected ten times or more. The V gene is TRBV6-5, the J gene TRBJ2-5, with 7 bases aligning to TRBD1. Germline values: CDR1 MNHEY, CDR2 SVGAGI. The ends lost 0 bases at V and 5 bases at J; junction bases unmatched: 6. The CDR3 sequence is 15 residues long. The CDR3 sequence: CASSYSTGAAETQYF. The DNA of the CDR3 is TGTGCCAGCAGTTACTCTACAGGGGCTGCGGAGACCCAGTACTTC.

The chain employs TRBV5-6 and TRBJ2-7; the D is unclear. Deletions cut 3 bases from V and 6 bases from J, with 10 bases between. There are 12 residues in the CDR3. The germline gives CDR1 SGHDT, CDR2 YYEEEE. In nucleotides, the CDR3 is TGTGCCAGCAGCTCTTCCTGGGGCGAGCAGTACTTC. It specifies CASSSSWGEQYF. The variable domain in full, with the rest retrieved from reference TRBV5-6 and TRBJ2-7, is DAGVTQSPTHLIKTRGQQVTLRCSPKSGHDTVSWYQQALGQGPQFIFQYYEEEERQRGNFPDRFSGHQFPNYSSELNVNALLLGDSALYLCASSSSWGEQYFGPGTRLTVT.

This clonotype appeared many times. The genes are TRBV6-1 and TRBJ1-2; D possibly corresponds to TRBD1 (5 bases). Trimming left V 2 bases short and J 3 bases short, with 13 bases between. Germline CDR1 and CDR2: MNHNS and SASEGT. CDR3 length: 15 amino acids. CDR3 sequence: CASSETIGVHYGYTF. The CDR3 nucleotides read TGTGCCAGCAGTGAAACGATAGGGGTTCACTATGGCTACACCTTC.

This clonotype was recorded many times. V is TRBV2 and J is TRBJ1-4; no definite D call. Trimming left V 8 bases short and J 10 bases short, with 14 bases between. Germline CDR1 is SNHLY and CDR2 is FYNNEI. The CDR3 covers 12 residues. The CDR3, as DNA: TGTGCCAGCGGTCCCTCCTTCGGAAAACTGTTTTTT. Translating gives CASGPSFGKLFF.

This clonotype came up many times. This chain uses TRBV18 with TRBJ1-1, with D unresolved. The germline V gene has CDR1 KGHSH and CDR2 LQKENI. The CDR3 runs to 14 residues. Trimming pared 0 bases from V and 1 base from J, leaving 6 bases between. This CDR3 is CASSPPSANTEAFF. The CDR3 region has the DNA TGTGCCAGCTCACCACCCAGTGCGAACACTGAAGCTTTCTTT.

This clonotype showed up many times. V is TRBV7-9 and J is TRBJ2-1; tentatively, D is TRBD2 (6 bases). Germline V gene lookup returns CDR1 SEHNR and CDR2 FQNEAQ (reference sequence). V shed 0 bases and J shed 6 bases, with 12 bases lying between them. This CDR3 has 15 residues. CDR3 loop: CASSLAGGPSNEQFF. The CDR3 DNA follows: TGTGCCAGCAGCTTAGCCGGAGGGCCAAGCAATGAGCAGTTCTTC.

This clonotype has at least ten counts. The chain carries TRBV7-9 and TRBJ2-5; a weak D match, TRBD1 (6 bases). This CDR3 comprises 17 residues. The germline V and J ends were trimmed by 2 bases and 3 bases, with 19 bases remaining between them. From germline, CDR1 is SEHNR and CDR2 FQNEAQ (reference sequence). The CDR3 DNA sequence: TGTGCCAGCAGCTTATACGACATGGGCAGGGGTGAAGAGACCCAGTACTTC. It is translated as CASSLYDMGRGEETQYF.

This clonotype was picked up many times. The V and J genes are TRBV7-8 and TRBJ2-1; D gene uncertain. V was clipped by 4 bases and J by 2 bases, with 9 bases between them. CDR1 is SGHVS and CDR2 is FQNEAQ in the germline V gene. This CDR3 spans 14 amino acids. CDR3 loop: CASSSGRTYNEQFF. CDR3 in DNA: TGTGCCAGCAGCTCCGGGCGAACCTACAATGAGCAGTTCTTC.

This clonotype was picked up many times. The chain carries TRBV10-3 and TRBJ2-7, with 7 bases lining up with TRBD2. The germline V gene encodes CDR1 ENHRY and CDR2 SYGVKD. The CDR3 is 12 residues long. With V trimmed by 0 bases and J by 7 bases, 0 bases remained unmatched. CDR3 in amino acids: CAISESGGEQYF. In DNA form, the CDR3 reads TGTGCCATCAGTGAGTCGGGGGGGGAGCAGTACTTC.

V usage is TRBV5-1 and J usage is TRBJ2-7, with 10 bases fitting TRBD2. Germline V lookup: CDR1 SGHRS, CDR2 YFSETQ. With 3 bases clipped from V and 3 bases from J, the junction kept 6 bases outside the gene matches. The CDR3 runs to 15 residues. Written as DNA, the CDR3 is TGCGCCAGCAGCTCCGGGACTAGCGTCGTCTACGAGCAGTACTTC. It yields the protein CASSSGTSVVYEQYF.

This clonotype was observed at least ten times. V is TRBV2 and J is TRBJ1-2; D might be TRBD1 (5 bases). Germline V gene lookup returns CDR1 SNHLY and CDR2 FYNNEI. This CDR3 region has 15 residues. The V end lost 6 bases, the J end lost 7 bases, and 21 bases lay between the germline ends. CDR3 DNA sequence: TGTGCCAGCAGCCAGACCCAGGGCTCCCCGGGTGGCTACACCTTC. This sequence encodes CASSQTQGSPGGYTF.

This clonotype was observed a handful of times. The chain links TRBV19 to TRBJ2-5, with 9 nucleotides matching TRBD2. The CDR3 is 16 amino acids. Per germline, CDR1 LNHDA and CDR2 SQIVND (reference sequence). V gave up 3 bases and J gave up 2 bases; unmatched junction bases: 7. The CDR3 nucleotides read TGTGCCAGTAGTATGGATTCGGCGGGAGGGCAAGAGACCCAGTACTTC. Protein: CASSMDSAGGQETQYF.

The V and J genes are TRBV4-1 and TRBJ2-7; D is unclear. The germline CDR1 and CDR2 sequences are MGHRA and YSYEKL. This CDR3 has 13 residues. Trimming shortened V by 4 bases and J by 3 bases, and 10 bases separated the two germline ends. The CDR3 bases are TGCGCCAGCAGCCGAACACCAGTCTACGAGCAGTACTTC. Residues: CASSRTPVYEQYF.

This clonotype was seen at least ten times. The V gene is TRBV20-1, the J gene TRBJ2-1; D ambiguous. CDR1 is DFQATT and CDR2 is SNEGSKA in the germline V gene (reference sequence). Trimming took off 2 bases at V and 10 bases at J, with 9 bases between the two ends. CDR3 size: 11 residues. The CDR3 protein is CSARSVTEQFF. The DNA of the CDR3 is TGCAGTGCTAGATCAGTGACGGAGCAGTTCTTC.

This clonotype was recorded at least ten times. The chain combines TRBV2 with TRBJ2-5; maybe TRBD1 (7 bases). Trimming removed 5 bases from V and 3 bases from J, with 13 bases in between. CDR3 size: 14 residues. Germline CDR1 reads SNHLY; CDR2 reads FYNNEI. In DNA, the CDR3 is TGTGCCAGCAGTCGAGGCAGGGGGGAAGAGACCCAGTACTTC. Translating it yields CASSRGRGEETQYF.

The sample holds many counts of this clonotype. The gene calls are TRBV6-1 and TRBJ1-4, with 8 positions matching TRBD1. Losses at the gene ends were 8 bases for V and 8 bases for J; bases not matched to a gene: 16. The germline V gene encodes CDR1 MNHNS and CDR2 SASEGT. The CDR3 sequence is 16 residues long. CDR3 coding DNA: TGTGCCAGCCACGCCGCTCGCCGGACAGGGTCGGAAAAACTGTTTTTT. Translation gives CASHAARRTGSEKLFF.

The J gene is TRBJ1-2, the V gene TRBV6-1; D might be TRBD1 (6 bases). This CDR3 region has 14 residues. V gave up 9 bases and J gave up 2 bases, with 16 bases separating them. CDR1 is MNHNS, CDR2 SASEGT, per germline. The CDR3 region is CASTRGIRNYGYTF. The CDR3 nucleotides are TGTGCCAGTACCAGGGGAATCCGGAACTATGGCTACACCTTC.

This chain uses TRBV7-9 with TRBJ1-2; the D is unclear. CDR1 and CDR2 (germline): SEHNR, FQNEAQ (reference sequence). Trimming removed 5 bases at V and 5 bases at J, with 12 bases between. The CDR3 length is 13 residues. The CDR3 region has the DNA TGTGCCAGCAGCCCATACACGGAATATGGCTACACCTTC. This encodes CASSPYTEYGYTF.